The rows below give T cell receptor beta chains drawn from one sample of a study of T cell responses to AZD1222 COVID-19 vaccine. The assay was immunoSEQ multiplex PCR, and TCRdb's table has in-frame clones only and misses some. The sample holds over 65,000 clones; 85% to 90% are singletons and the top ten take approximately 5.4%. The starting material was peripheral blood, obtained on day 0 of AZD1222 vaccination. All receptors derive from an adult in good health. Each CDR3 is given with its conserved first and last residue. The order of the fields is CDR3 protein, V gene.

CASSSGQQETQYF TRBV14
CASSPGQGDQYEQYF TRBV11-2
CASSQVDGHYGYTF TRBV3-1/TRBV3-2
CASSPPRSTAYSNQPQHF TRBV18
CASSTGTVSYEQYF TRBV19
CASTESSYNEQFF TRBV7-9
CATRPTWNSPLHF TRBV6-4
CASSLTGAILDEQFF TRBV18
CASGLSAAYNSPLHF TRBV12-5
CASSANWGGTGELFF TRBV9
CASSQDTAFYGYTF TRBV14
CASSDAGQSRPGANVLTF TRBV25-1
CASRGGSFNYGYTF TRBV2
CASSAVYNEQFF TRBV9
CASSIADQLNTEAFF TRBV19
CASSLLGTGYTGELFF TRBV18
CANKRQGSDTIYF TRBV12-3/TRBV12-4
CASSVPQSAQYF TRBV7-9
CASSIRSSTTTGELFF TRBV19
CASSRRDTGNTIYF TRBV7-9
CASSPPSPYEQYF TRBV18
CASSIGGAGELFF TRBV19
CASSWAGGYTF TRBV12-3/TRBV12-4
CASSLPLGDTQYF TRBV5-1
CASSQGAGTDTQYF TRBV14
CASSKDRGLQPQHF TRBV18
CASRDRGLRAEAFF TRBV6-5
CASKIGGSVVRPQHF TRBV28
CSVAKQGSSYNEQFF TRBV29-1
CASSQDRVAFEQYF TRBV4-3
CASSLTGADEQFF TRBV7-3
CAWSGGKAYGYTF TRBV30
CASSPNREKDEQYF TRBV3-1/TRBV3-2